A selection of T cell receptor beta chains follows, all from one sample in a study of T cell changes during pregnancy in multiple sclerosis. Only in-frame clones appear in the TCRdb table, and some are missing; sequencing was by immunoSEQ multiplex PCR. Altogether more than 40,000 clones are present, about 90% being singletons, with the ten largest covering approximately 1.5%. The sequencing used peripheral blood, collected in the first trimester of pregnancy. The receptors were gathered from a female donor in good health, enrolled as a control in a pregnancy study. The CDR3 runs from the conserved cysteine through the conserved F or W. The D gene is left open where the match is weak. Not all rows give a size; the values are once, few, many and, for expanded clones, a class.

j_call: TRBJ2-3
d_call: TRBD1
v_call: TRBV4-2
clone_size: .
cdr3_nt: TGTGCCAGCAGCCAAGATGTTAGGGGACAGGGTAGAGATACGCAGTATTTT
cdr3_aa: CASSQDVRGQGRDTQYF

j_call: TRBJ1-2
d_call: TRBD1
v_call: TRBV29-1
clone_size: .
cdr3_nt: TGCAGCGTTGAATCAGGGACAGGGCTATATGGCTACACCTTC
cdr3_aa: CSVESGTGLYGYTF

j_call: TRBJ2-2
d_call: TRBD1
v_call: TRBV6-1
clone_size: .
cdr3_nt: TGTGCCAGCAGTGAGGACACAGGGGGCACCGGGGAGCTGTTTTTT
cdr3_aa: CASSEDTGGTGELFF

j_call: TRBJ2-7
d_call: .
v_call: TRBV14
clone_size: .
cdr3_nt: TGTGCCAGCAGTGCCGGGGGCTACGAGCAGTACTTC
cdr3_aa: CASSAGGYEQYF

j_call: TRBJ2-7
d_call: TRBD2
v_call: TRBV27
clone_size: .
cdr3_nt: TGTGCCAGCCAGGCTAGCGGTACCTACGAGCAGTACTTC
cdr3_aa: CASQASGTYEQYF

j_call: TRBJ2-3
d_call: TRBD2
v_call: TRBV2
clone_size: .
cdr3_nt: TGTGCCAGCAGACCAGGACTAGCCGCCGGTACGCAGTATTTT
cdr3_aa: CASRPGLAAGTQYF

j_call: TRBJ1-1
d_call: .
v_call: TRBV6-1
clone_size: .
cdr3_nt: TGTGCCAGCAGTGAAGAAGTGGGCCCCTATGAGACTGAAGCTTTCTTT
cdr3_aa: CASSEEVGPYETEAFF

j_call: TRBJ2-2
d_call: TRBD1
v_call: TRBV28
clone_size: .
cdr3_nt: TGTGCCAGCAGTTCGACAGGGGGCGACGCCGGGGAGCTGTTTTTT
cdr3_aa: CASSSTGGDAGELFF

j_call: TRBJ2-3
d_call: .
v_call: TRBV7-2
clone_size: .
cdr3_nt: TGTGCCAGCAGCTTAGGGCTCGGGGCAGATACGCAGTATTTT
cdr3_aa: CASSLGLGADTQYF

j_call: TRBJ2-1
d_call: .
v_call: TRBV19
clone_size: .
cdr3_nt: TGTGCCAGTAGTGAGACAGGCCAGTCCTACAATGAGCAGTTCTTC
cdr3_aa: CASSETGQSYNEQFF

j_call: TRBJ1-2
d_call: .
v_call: TRBV6-5
clone_size: .
cdr3_nt: TGTGCCAGCAGTTACTCGGGGGGGGCGAACTATGGCTACACCTTC
cdr3_aa: CASSYSGGANYGYTF

j_call: TRBJ2-3
d_call: .
v_call: TRBV5-1
clone_size: .
cdr3_nt: TGCGCCAGCAGCTTGGGACAGGACACAGATACGCAGTATTTT
cdr3_aa: CASSLGQDTDTQYF

j_call: TRBJ2-1
d_call: .
v_call: TRBV11-3
clone_size: .
cdr3_nt: TGTGCCAGCAGCTTATCCCCCGAGTACAATGAGCAGTTCTTC
cdr3_aa: CASSLSPEYNEQFF

j_call: TRBJ1-3
d_call: TRBD1
v_call: TRBV5-1
clone_size: few
cdr3_nt: TGCGCCAGCAGCTTCCTGGGACAGGAGACTGGAAACACCATATATTTT
cdr3_aa: CASSFLGQETGNTIYF